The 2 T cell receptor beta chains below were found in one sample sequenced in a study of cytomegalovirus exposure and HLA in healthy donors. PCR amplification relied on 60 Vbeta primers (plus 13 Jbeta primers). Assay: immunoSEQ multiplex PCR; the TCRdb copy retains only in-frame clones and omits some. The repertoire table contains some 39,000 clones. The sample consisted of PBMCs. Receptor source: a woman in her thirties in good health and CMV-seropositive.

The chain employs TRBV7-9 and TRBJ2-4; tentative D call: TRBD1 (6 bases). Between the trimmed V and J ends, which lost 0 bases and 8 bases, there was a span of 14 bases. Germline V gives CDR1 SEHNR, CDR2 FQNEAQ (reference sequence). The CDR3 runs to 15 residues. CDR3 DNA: TGTGCCAGCAGCTTAGCGTCAGGGGCTACGGACATTCAGTACTTC. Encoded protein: CASSLASGATDIQYF.

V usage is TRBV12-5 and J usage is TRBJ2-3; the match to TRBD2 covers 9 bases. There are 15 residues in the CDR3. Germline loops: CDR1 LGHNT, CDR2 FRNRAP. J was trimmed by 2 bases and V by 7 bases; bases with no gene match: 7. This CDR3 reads CASAIAGAPTDTQYF. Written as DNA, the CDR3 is TGTGCTAGTGCCATAGCGGGGGCCCCCACAGATACGCAGTATTTT.